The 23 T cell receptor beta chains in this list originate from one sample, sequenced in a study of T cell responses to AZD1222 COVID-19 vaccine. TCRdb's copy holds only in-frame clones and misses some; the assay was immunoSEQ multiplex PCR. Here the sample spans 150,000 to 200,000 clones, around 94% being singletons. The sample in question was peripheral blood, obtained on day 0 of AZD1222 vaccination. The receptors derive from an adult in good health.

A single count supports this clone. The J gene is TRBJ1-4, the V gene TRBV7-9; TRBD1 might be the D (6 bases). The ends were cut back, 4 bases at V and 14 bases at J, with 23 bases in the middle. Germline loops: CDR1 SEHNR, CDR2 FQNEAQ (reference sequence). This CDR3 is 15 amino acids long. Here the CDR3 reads CASSSDRGLGQILFF. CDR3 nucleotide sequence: TGTGCCAGCAGCTCAGATCGGGGTTTGGGACAAATCCTGTTTTTT.

The chain's CDR3 is CATSEGPVNEKLFF. In DNA form, the CDR3 reads TGTGCCACCAGTGAGGGCCCCGTTAATGAAAAACTGTTTTTT. This chain uses TRBV24-1 with TRBJ1-4, with no clear D. Deletions cut 4 bases from V and 4 bases from J, with 9 bases between. Looked up from germline, CDR1 is KGHDR and CDR2 is SFDVKD. This CDR3 is built from 14 residues.

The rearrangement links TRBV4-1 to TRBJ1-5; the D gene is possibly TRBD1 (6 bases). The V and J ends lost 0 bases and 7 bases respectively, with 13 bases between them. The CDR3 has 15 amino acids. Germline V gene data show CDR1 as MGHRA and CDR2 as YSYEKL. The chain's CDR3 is CASSQEWGGGQPQHF. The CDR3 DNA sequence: TGCGCCAGCAGCCAAGAGTGGGGGGGCGGACAGCCCCAGCATTTT.

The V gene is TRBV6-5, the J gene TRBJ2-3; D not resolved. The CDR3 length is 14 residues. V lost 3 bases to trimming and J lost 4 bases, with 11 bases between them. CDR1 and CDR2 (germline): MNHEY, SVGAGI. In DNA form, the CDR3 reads TGTGCCAGCAGTTATCAGCCTTTCGCAGATACGCAGTATTTT. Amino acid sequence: CASSYQPFADTQYF.

The CDR3 loop is CASSDLSPYEQYF. The DNA of the CDR3 is TGTGCCAGCAGTGATCTCTCCCCCTACGAGCAGTACTTC. The chain uses TRBV2 and TRBJ2-7; D gene uncertain. Germline V gene data show CDR1 as SNHLY and CDR2 as FYNNEI. The CDR3 extends over 13 amino acids. Trimming pared 3 bases from V and 2 bases from J, leaving 8 bases between.

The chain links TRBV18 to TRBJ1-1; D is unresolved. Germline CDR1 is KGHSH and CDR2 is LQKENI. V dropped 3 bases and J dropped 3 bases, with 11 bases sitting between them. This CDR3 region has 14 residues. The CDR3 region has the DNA TGTGCCAGCTCACCCCGGTTGGACGACACTGAAGCTTTCTTT. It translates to CASSPRLDDTEAFF.

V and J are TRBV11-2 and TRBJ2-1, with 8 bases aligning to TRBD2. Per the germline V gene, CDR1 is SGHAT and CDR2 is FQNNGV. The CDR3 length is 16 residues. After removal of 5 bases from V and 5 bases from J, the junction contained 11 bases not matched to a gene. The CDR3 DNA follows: TGTGCCAGCAGCGTCCTCAGCGGGGGATACCACAATGAGCAGTTCTTC. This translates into CASSVLSGGYHNEQFF. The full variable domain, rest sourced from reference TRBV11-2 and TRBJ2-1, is EAGVAQSPRYKIIEKRQSVAFWCNPISGHATLYWYQQILGQGPKLLIQFQNNGVVDDSQLPKDRFSAERLKGVDSTLKIQPAKLEDSAVYLCASSVLSGGYHNEQFFGPGTRLTVL.

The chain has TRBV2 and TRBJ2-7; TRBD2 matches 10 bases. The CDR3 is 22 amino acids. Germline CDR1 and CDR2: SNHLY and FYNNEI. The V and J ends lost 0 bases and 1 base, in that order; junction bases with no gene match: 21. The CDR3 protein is CASSEAEAEFGVGTSESYEQYF. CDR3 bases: TGTGCCAGCAGTGAAGCGGAGGCCGAGTTCGGTGTTGGGACTAGCGAATCCTACGAGCAGTACTTC. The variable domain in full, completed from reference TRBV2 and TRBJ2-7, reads EPEVTQTPSHQVTQMGQEVILRCVPISNHLYFYWYRQILGQKVEFLVSFYNNEISEKSEIFDDQFSVERPDGSNFTLKIRSTKLEDSAMYFCASSEAEAEFGVGTSESYEQYFGPGTRLTVT.

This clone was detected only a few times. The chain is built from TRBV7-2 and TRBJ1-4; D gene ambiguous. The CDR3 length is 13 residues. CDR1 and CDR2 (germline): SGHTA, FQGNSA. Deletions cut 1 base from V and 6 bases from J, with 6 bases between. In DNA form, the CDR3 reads TGTGCCAGCAGCTTAGAAAGTGATGAAAAACTGTTTTTT. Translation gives CASSLESDEKLFF. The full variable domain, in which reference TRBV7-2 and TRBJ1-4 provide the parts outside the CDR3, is GAGVSQSPSNKVTEKGKDVELRCDPISGHTALYWYRQSLGQGLEFLIYFQGNSAPDKSGLPSDRFSAERTGGSVSTLTIQRTQQEDSAVYLCASSLESDEKLFFGSGTQLSVL.

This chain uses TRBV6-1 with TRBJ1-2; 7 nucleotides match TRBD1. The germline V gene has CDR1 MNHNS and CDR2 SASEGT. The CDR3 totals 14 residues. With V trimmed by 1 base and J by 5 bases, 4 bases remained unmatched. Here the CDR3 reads CASSEGDRLYGYTF. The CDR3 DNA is TGTGCCAGCAGTGAAGGGGACAGATTATATGGCTACACCTTC.

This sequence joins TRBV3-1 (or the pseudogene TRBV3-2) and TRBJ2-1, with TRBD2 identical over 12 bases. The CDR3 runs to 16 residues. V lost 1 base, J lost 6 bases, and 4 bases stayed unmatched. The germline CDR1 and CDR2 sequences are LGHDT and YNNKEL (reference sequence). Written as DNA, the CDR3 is TGTGCCAGCAGCCAAGTTCTAGCGGGGGGGAGCAATGAGCAGTTCTTC. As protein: CASSQVLAGGSNEQFF.

The CDR3, as DNA: TGCGCCAGCAGCCAAGAACAGGGTCTTGGAGCTAGCTCACCCCTCCACTTT. Its protein is CASSQEQGLGASSPLHF. The chain carries TRBV4-1 and TRBJ1-6, with TRBD1 as a possible D gene (6 bases). Trimming pared 0 bases from V and 10 bases from J, leaving 19 bases between. The CDR3 consists of 17 residues. Germline CDR1 MGHRA, CDR2 YSYEKL.

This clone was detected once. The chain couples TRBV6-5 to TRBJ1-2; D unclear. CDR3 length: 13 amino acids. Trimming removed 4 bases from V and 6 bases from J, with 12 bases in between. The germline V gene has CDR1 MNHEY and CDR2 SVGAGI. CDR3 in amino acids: CASSSRTRDGYTF. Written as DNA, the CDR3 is TGTGCCAGCAGTTCCCGGACCCGCGATGGCTACACCTTC.

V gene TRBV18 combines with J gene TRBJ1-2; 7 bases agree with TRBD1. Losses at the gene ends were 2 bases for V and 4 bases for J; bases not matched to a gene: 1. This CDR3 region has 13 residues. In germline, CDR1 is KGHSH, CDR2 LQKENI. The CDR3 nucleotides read TGTGCCAGCTCACCAGACAGGGTCTATGGCTACACCTTC. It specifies CASSPDRVYGYTF.

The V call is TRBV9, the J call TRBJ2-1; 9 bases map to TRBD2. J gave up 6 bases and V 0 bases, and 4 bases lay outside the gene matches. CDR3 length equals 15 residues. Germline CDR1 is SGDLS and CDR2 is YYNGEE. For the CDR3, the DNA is TGTGCCAGCAGCGTAGTTGGGACTAGCAGCAATGAGCAGTTCTTC. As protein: CASSVVGTSSNEQFF. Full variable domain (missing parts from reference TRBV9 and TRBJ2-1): DSGVTQTPKHLITATGQRVTLRCSPRSGDLSVYWYQQSLDQGLQFLIQYYNGEERAKGNILERFSAQQFPDLHSELNLSSLELGDSALYFCASSVVGTSSNEQFFGPGTRLTVL.

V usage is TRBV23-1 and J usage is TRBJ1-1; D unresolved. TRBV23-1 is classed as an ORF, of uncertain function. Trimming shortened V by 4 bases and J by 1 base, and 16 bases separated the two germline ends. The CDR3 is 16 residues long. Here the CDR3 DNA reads TGCGCCAGCAGTCCGCCCCGAGGGAGTGGGAACACTGAAGCTTTCTTT. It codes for CASSPPRGSGNTEAFF.

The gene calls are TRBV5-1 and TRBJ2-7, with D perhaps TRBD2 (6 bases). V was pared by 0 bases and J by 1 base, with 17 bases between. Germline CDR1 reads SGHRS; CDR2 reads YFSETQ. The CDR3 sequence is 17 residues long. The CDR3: CASSLAVGRQRSYEQYF. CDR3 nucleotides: TGCGCCAGCAGCTTGGCCGTCGGGAGACAGAGATCCTACGAGCAGTACTTC.

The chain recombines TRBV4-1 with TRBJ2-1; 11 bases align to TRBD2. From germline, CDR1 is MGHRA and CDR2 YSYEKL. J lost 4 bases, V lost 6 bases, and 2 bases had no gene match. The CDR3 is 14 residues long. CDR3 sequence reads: CASSLAGGYNEQFF. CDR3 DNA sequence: TGCGCCAGCAGTCTAGCGGGGGGTTACAATGAGCAGTTCTTC.

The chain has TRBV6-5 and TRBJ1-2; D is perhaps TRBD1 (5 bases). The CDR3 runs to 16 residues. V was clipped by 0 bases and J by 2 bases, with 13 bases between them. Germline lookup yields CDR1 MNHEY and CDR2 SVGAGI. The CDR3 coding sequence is TGTGCCAGCAGTTACTCTACGGGGGAAAAAAACTATGGCTACACCTTC. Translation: CASSYSTGEKNYGYTF.

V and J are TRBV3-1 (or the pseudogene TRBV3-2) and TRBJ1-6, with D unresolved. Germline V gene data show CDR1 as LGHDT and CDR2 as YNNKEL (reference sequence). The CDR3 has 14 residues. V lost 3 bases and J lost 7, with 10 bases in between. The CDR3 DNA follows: TGTGCCAGCAGCCAGGCCTCGGGGAATTCACCCCTCCACTTT. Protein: CASSQASGNSPLHF.

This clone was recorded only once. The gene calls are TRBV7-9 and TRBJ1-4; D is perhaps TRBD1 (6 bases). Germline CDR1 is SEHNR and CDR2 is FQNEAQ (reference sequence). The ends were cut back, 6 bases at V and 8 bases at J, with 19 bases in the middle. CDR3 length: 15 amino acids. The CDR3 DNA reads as TGTGCCAGCAGTTATGAGGGGGGGTTGGAGGAAAAACTGTTTTTT. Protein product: CASSYEGGLEEKLFF. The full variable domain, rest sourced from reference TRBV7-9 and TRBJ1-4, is DTGVSQNPRHKITKRGQNVTFRCDPISEHNRLYWYRQTLGQGPEFLTYFQNEAQLEKSRLLSDRFSAERPKGSFSTLEIQRTEQGDSAMYLCASSYEGGLEEKLFFGSGTQLSVL.

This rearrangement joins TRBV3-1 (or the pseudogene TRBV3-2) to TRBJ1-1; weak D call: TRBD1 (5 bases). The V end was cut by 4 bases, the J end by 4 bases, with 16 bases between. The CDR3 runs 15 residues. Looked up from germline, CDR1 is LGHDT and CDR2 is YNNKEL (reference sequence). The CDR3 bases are TGTGCCAGCAGCCTCGGCGCGGGGGGGGGCACTGAAGCTTTCTTT. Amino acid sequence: CASSLGAGGGTEAFF.

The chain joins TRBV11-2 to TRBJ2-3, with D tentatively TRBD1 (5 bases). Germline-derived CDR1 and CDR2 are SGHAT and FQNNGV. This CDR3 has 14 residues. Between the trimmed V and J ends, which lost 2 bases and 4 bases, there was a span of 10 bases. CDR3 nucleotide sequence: TGTGCCAGCAGCTTACTGGGGCCGGCAGATACGCAGTATTTT. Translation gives CASSLLGPADTQYF.